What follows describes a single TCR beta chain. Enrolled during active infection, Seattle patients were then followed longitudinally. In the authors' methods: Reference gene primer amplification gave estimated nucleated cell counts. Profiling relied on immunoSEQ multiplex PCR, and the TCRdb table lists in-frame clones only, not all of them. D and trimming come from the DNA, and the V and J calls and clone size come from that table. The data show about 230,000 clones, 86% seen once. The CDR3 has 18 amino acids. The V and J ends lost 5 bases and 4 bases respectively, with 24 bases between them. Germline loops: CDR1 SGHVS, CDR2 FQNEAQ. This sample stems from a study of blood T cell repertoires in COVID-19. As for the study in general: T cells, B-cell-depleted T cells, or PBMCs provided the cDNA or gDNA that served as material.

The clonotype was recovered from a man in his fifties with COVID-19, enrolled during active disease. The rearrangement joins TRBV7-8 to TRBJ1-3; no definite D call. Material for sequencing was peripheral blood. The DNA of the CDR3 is TGTGCCAGCAGCACTCTCTCCGTTGGTAGTGCGAGAGGAAACACCATATATTTT. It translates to CASSTLSVGSARGNTIYF.